What follows are 18 T cell receptor beta chains derived from one specimen sequenced in a study of identical twins. MiXCR, run by TCRdb on the 5' RACE reads, gives a single entry per CDR3 protein. The data contain 600,000 to 700,000 distinct CDR3 sequences, around 20% of them seen just once; the ten biggest clones take up around 4.5%. This sample also appeared in a second study, on T cells expressing NK-cell markers.

Sequencing input: PBMCs. The source is a woman between 18 and 30 years old in good health.

The chain recombines TRBV12-3 or TRBV12-4 with TRBJ2-7; 7 bases fit TRBD1. The trim removed 6 bases at V and 5 bases at J, leaving 4 bases unmatched. CDR3 length: 12 amino acids. The CDR3 DNA is TGTGCCAGCAGGCGACAGGGTAACGAGCAGTACTTC. Its protein is CASRRQGNEQYF.

This clonotype has at least ten counts. This rearrangement joins TRBV7-2 to TRBJ2-2; unclear D gene. The CDR3 loop spans 15 amino acids. The germline CDR1 and CDR2 sequences are SGHTA and FQGNSA. V lost 1 base, J lost 6 bases, and 12 bases lay in between. CDR3 amino acids: CASSLVHTLPGELFF. The DNA for the CDR3 is TGTGCCAGCAGCTTAGTACATACACTACCCGGGGAGCTGTTTTTT.

This clonotype was observed a handful of times. The chain is built from TRBV20-1 and TRBJ2-1; TRBD2 agrees at 13 bases. The germline V gene has CDR1 DFQATT and CDR2 SNEGSKA (reference sequence). The CDR3 spans 14 residues. Germline trimming cut 3 bases from V and 13 bases from J; bases unmatched to any gene: 9. In nucleotides, the CDR3 is TGCAGTGCTAGTCCGGGACTAGCGGGAACGGCTCAGTTCTTC. Encoded protein: CSASPGLAGTAQFF.

Ten or more counts support this clonotype. The V gene is TRBV6-1, the J gene TRBJ2-7; the D gene is possibly TRBD2 (5 bases). Germline V gene lookup returns CDR1 MNHNS and CDR2 SASEGT. The CDR3 is 15 residues long. The V end lost 6 bases, the J end lost 0 bases, and 15 bases lay between the germline ends. The CDR3 protein is CASSPGGGSSYEQYF. CDR3 DNA: TGTGCCAGCAGCCCAGGTGGTGGGAGCTCCTACGAGCAGTACTTC.

This clonotype was seen a handful of times. The chain joins TRBV12-3 or TRBV12-4 to TRBJ1-1; TRBD1 might be the D (5 bases). The CDR3 contains 13 residues. Trimming removed 5 bases at V and 9 bases at J, with 16 bases between. In DNA, the CDR3 is TGTGCCAGCAGTAGGGTGGACAAGGGCCAAGCTTTCTTT. It is translated as CASSRVDKGQAFF.

This clonotype was detected ten times or more. The V call is TRBV20-1, the J call TRBJ1-1; a weak D match, TRBD1 (5 bases). Per the germline V gene, CDR1 is DFQATT and CDR2 is SNEGSKA (reference sequence). The CDR3 extends over 11 amino acids. Trimming shortened V by 4 bases and J by 11 bases, and 14 bases separated the two germline ends. The CDR3 loop reads CSAIPGLGAFF. CDR3 nucleotides: TGCAGTGCTATCCCGGGACTGGGGGCTTTCTTT.

The chain carries TRBV2 and TRBJ2-5; 15 bases agree with TRBD2. The ends lost 6 bases at V and 7 bases at J; junction bases unmatched: 6. The CDR3 loop spans 15 amino acids. Per the germline V gene, CDR1 is SNHLY and CDR2 is FYNNEI. The CDR3 reads CASRGTSGGMRTQYF. The CDR3 bases are TGTGCCAGCAGGGGGACTAGCGGGGGGATGAGGACCCAGTACTTC.

The CDR3 coding sequence is TGTGCCAGCAGTAAACGGCGGGACCCCTACAATGAGCAGTTCTTC. Translating gives CASSKRRDPYNEQFF. The J gene is TRBJ2-1, the V gene TRBV3-1; a possible D gene is TRBD2 (6 bases). CDR1 is LGHDT and CDR2 is YNNKEL in the germline V gene (reference sequence). The CDR3 consists of 15 residues. V was trimmed by 6 bases and J by 2 bases, leaving 14 bases between them.

This clonotype was seen a few times. The chain has TRBV18 and TRBJ2-3, with D possibly matching TRBD2 (6 bases). This CDR3 contains 16 residues. With 6 bases removed from V and 0 bases from J, the gap between germline ends came to 16 bases. CDR1 is KGHSH, CDR2 LQKENI, per germline. CDR3 region: CASSGLRRGSTDTQYF. Written as DNA, the CDR3 is TGTGCCAGCTCGGGGTTGAGACGGGGGAGCACAGATACGCAGTATTTT.

The chain employs TRBV13 and TRBJ2-7; tentatively, D is TRBD2 (6 bases). Germline values: CDR1 PRHDT, CDR2 FYEKMQ (reference sequence). The CDR3 spans 14 residues. V was shortened by 5 bases and J by 0 bases, with 11 bases between the two germline ends. The CDR3 DNA reads TGTGCCAGCAGCACCGGGACTCACTCCTACGAGCAGTACTTC. Translated, it gives CASSTGTHSYEQYF.

The gene calls are TRBV21-1 and TRBJ2-1. TRBV21-1 is an annotated pseudogene. The CDR3 spans 17 residues. This CDR3 reads CASSKSGNIETYNEQFF. DNA for the CDR3: TGTGCCAGCAGCAAAAGTGGAAACATCGAAACCTACAATGAGCAGTTCTTC.

This clonotype has at least ten counts. The chain uses TRBV7-8 and TRBJ1-6; D call uncertain. This CDR3 comprises 14 residues. Germline lookup yields CDR1 SGHVS and CDR2 FQNEAQ. Trimming removed 1 base from V and 7 bases from J, with 8 bases in between. CDR3 sequence reads: CASSLGSVNSPLHF. In DNA, the CDR3 is TGTGCCAGCAGCTTAGGTTCTGTGAATTCACCCCTCCACTTT.

This clonotype was counted many times. The chain is built from TRBV11-3 and TRBJ2-2; no clear D. The CDR3 extends over 13 amino acids. V dropped 6 bases and J dropped 2 bases, with 7 bases sitting between them. Per the germline V gene, CDR1 is SGHNT and CDR2 is YENEEA. The DNA of the CDR3 is TGTGCCAGCAGAGTTCAAAACACCGGGGAGCTGTTTTTT. It is translated as CASRVQNTGELFF.

The CDR3 nucleotides are TGTGCCAGCAGCTCCCCGGGACAGGGGGCTGTGGAAGCTTTCTTT. Translation: CASSSPGQGAVEAFF. The rearrangement links TRBV5-5 to TRBJ1-1; TRBD1 matches at 12 bases. Looked up from germline, CDR1 is SGHKS and CDR2 is YYEKEE (reference sequence). V shed 3 bases, J shed 8 bases, and the junction held 8 bases outside the gene matches. The CDR3 sequence is 15 residues long.

CDR3 sequence (DNA): TGCGCCAGCAGCCAAGATGGGCTAGCGGGAGATGTCGAGACCCAGTACTTC. Amino acids: CASSQDGLAGDVETQYF. This chain joins TRBV4-3 and TRBJ2-5; 10 nucleotides align to TRBD2. V shed 0 bases, J shed 5 bases, and the junction held 9 bases outside the gene matches. CDR3 length equals 17 residues. Germline V gene sequence: CDR1 LGHNA, CDR2 YSLEER.

This chain links TRBV5-1 with TRBJ2-3, with 7 nucleotides matching TRBD2. CDR3 size: 15 residues. V was pared by 1 base and J by 3 bases, with 5 bases of the junction left unmatched. From germline, CDR1 is SGHRS and CDR2 YFSETQ. The CDR3 region is CASSLWGGTTDTQYF. CDR3 DNA sequence: TGCGCCAGCAGCTTGTGGGGGGGAACGACAGATACGCAGTATTTT.

This clonotype turned up a few times. The chain employs TRBV4-3 and TRBJ2-7; the match to TRBD2 covers 9 bases. Unmatched junction bases numbered 2, after V lost 1 base and J lost 1 base. The V gene's germline CDR1 is LGHNA and CDR2 YSLEER. There are 15 residues in the CDR3. The CDR3, as DNA: TGCGCCAGCAGCCAAGGGGGACTAGCATCCTACGAGCAGTACTTC. It specifies CASSQGGLASYEQYF.

This clonotype came up a few times. The chain is built from TRBV7-7 and TRBJ2-1, with 13 bases matching TRBD2. With 5 bases clipped from V and 7 bases from J, the junction kept 5 bases outside the gene matches. The CDR3 runs to 15 residues. Germline V gives CDR1 SSHAT, CDR2 FNYEAQ (reference sequence). The CDR3 nucleotides are TGTGCCAGCAGCAAACTAGCGGGAGGGCCTAATGAGCAGTTCTTC. It is translated as CASSKLAGGPNEQFF.